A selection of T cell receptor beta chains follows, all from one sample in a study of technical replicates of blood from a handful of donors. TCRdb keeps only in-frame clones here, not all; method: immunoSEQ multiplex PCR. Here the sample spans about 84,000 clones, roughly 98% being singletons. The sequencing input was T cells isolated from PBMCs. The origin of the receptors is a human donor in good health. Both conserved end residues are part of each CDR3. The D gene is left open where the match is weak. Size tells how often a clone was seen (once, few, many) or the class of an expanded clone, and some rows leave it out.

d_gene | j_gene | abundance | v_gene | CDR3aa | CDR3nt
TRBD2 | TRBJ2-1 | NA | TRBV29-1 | CSVLGTSGRNEQFF | TGCAGCGTTCTAGGGACTAGCGGGAGGAATGAGCAGTTCTTC
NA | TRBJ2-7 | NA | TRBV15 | CATSRDSGYEQYF | TGTGCCACCAGCAGAGATTCGGGATACGAGCAGTACTTC
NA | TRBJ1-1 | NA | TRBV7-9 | CAVRLRLNTEAFF | TGTGCCGTGAGACTGAGACTGAACACTGAAGCTTTCTTT
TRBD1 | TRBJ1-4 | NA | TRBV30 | CAWCPGQGDPTNEKLFF | TGTGCCTGGTGCCCGGGACAGGGGGACCCCACTAATGAAAAACTGTTTTTT
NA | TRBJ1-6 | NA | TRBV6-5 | CASRSGSSYNSPLHF | TGTGCCAGCAGATCGGGGAGCTCCTATAATTCACCCCTCCACTTT
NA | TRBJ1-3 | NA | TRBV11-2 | CASRSSGNTIYF | TGTGCCAGCAGATCATCTGGAAACACCATATATTTT
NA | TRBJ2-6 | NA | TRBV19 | CASSMVAGANVLTF | TGTGCCAGTAGTATGGTGGCCGGGGCCAACGTCCTGACTTTC
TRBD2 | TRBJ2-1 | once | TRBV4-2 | CASSQEGPGGPINEQFF | TGTGCCAGCAGCCAAGAGGGCCCGGGAGGGCCCATCAATGAGCAGTTCTTC
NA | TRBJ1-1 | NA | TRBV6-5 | CASSTPRGGWTEAFF | TGTGCCAGCAGTACACCAAGGGGGGGATGGACTGAAGCTTTCTTT
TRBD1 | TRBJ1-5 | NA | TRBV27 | CASSPPGQGKPQHF | TGTGCCAGCAGTCCTCCGGGACAGGGGAAGCCCCAGCATTTT
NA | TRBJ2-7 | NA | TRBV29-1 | CSVDSGSYEQYF | TGCAGCGTTGACAGTGGCTCCTACGAGCAGTACTTC
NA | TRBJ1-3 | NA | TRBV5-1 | CASSLEWAVMDTIYF | TGCGCCAGCAGCTTGGAGTGGGCAGTGATGGACACCATATATTTT
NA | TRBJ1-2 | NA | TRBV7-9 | CASSPATVYGYTF | TGTGCCAGCTCCCCCGCTACTGTTTATGGCTACACCTTC
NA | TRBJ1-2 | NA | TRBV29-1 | CSVWTVSQSAF | TGCAGCGTTTGGACAGTCTCCCAATCCGCCTTC
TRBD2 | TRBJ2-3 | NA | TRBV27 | CASSLSPSGSVPYTQYF | TGTGCCAGCAGTTTATCACCTAGCGGGAGTGTCCCTTATACGCAGTATTTT
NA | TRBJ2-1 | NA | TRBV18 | CASSRRQEANEQFF | TGTGCCAGCTCACGCCGACAGGAGGCCAATGAGCAGTTCTTC
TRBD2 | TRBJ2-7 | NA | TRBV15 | CATSRVQPGGARYEQYF | TGTGCCACCAGCAGAGTTCAACCGGGGGGGGCGCGATACGAGCAGTACTTC
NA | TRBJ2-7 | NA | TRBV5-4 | CASSLSGSSYEQYF | TGTGCCAGCAGCTTGAGTGGGAGCTCCTACGAGCAGTACTTC
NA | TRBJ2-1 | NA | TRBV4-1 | CASSQGEGGYNEQFF | TGCGCCAGCAGCCAAGGGGAAGGGGGCTACAATGAGCAGTTCTTC
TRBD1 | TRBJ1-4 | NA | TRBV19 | CASSTDRGYEKLFF | TGTGCCAGTAGTACGGACAGGGGGTATGAAAAACTGTTTTTT
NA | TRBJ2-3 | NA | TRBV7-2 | CASSTRADTDTQYF | TGTGCCAGCAGCACCCGAGCGGACACAGATACGCAGTATTTT
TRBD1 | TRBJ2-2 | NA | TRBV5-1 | CASSFGTGGDGELFF | TGCGCCAGCAGCTTTGGGACAGGGGGAGACGGGGAGCTGTTTTTT
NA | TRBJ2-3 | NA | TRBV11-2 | CASSSGSDTQYF | TGTGCCAGCAGCTCAGGGTCAGATACGCAGTATTTT
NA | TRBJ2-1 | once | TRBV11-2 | CASSLSLGAYNEQFF | TGTGCCAGCAGCTTATCTCTCGGAGCGTACAATGAGCAGTTCTTC
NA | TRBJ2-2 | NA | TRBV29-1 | CSVGPTNTGELFF | TGCAGCGTTGGGCCCACGAACACCGGGGAGCTGTTTTTT
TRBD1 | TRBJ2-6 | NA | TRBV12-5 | CASGLVLGRGLGGANVLTF | TGTGCTAGTGGTTTGGTCCTTGGCAGGGGGCTGGGTGGGGCCAACGTCCTGACTTTC
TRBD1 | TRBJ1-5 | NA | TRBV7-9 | CASSLDRVRPQHF | TGTGCCAGCAGTCTGGACAGGGTTCGGCCCCAGCATTTT